This is a list of T cell receptor beta chains from one sample in a study of blood T cell repertoires in COVID-19. Produced via immunoSEQ multiplex PCR; TCRdb's table is partial and in-frame only. The sample yields 150,000 to 200,000 clones, about 86% seen once. The specimen was peripheral blood. Every receptor here comes from a woman older than 75 with acute or convalescent COVID-19. Both conserved end residues are part of each CDR3. The D gene is left open where the match is weak. The size entry is marked missing in some rows and otherwise reads once, few, many or a size class.

clone_size j_call v_call d_call cdr3_nt cdr3_aa
- TRBJ2-5 TRBV27 TRBD1 TGTGCCAGCAGTTCGGACAGGGGGGAGGAGACCCAGTACTTC CASSSDRGEETQYF
- TRBJ2-1 TRBV5-1 TRBD2 TGCGCCAGCAGCTTTGGAGCGGGAAGCTCCTACAATGAGCAGTTCTTC CASSFGAGSSYNEQFF
- TRBJ2-3 TRBV7-2 - TGTGCCAGCAGCCTAAGGACTCCTAGCACAGATACGCAGTATTTT CASSLRTPSTDTQYF
- TRBJ2-3 TRBV27 TRBD2 TGTGCCACGTTCGCGGGAGTACCGACAGATACGCAGTATTTT CATFAGVPTDTQYF
- TRBJ1-4 TRBV6-5 - TGTGCCAGTGGGAGGGCAAATGAAAAACTGTTTTTT CASGRANEKLFF
- TRBJ2-1 TRBV3-1/TRBV3-2 - TGTGCCAGCAGCCTTAGTGCTATCCCCCTCAATGAGCAGTTCTTC CASSLSAIPLNEQFF
- TRBJ2-7 TRBV4-2 TRBD2 TGTGCCAGCAGCCAAGTGGGTAGAGCGGGAGACTTCGCCTACGAGCAGTACTTC CASSQVGRAGDFAYEQYF
- TRBJ1-1 TRBV14 TRBD1 TGTGCCAGCAGCCAGCGGACAGGGAGGAACACTGAAGCTTTCTTT CASSQRTGRNTEAFF
- TRBJ2-2 TRBV19 TRBD2 TGTGCCAGTATCAAAGTGGGCGGGAGGGCTACCGGGGAGCTGTTTTTT CASIKVGGRATGELFF
- TRBJ1-1 TRBV11-1 TRBD1 TGTGCCAGCAGCCCAGGGGGTCCGAACACTGAAGCTTTCTTT CASSPGGPNTEAFF
- TRBJ2-7 TRBV27 TRBD1 TGTGCCAGCAGTTCGCGACAGGGGCGGACCTACGAGCAGTACTTC CASSSRQGRTYEQYF
- TRBJ1-2 TRBV2 - TGTGCCAGCCGCGAATCTGGCTACACCTTC CASRESGYTF
- TRBJ1-2 TRBV5-6 - TGTGCCAGCAGAGGAACGGGGGGTGGCTATGGCTACACCTTC CASRGTGGGYGYTF
- TRBJ2-2 TRBV7-6 TRBD2 TGTGCCAGCAGCTTAGGGACTAGCGCGTTCGGGGAGCTGTTTTTT CASSLGTSAFGELFF
- TRBJ2-5 TRBV7-9 TRBD2 TGTGCCAGCAGCCCTAGCGGGGGGGTCCAAGAGACCCAGTACTTC CASSPSGGVQETQYF
- TRBJ1-2 TRBV9 TRBD1 TGTGCCAGCAGCACGGGACAGCCCTATGGCTACACCTTC CASSTGQPYGYTF
- TRBJ1-6 TRBV5-6 - TGTGCCAGCAGCTGGGGCGCGGACGTCTCACCCCTCCACTTT CASSWGADVSPLHF
- TRBJ2-6 TRBV5-4 - TGTGCCAGCAGCTTTGGAGGGCCCGGGGCCAACGTCCTGACTTTC CASSFGGPGANVLTF
- TRBJ2-3 TRBV5-4 TRBD2 TGTGCCAGCAGCTTGGGAAGTTCTAGCGGGAGGTCGGCAGATACGCAGTATTTT CASSLGSSSGRSADTQYF
- TRBJ2-3 TRBV29-1 TRBD2 TGCAGCGGCACTAGCGGGAGGCTGCCAGATACGCAGTATTTT CSGTSGRLPDTQYF
- TRBJ2-7 TRBV27 - TGTGCCAGCAGTGTATCCGGTCTCTACGAGCAGTACTTC CASSVSGLYEQYF
- TRBJ1-2 TRBV19 - TGTGCCAGTAGTATGACAGTCGATAGGGGCTACACCTTC CASSMTVDRGYTF
- TRBJ2-1 TRBV15 TRBD2 TGTGCCACCAGCAGAGAACTAGCGGGAGCCCATGAGCAGTTCTTC CATSRELAGAHEQFF
- TRBJ2-3 TRBV14 TRBD2 TGTGCCAGCAGCCAATCATCGGCGGGGGGACGCACAGATACGCAGTATTTT CASSQSSAGGRTDTQYF
- TRBJ1-2 TRBV4-3 TRBD1 TGCGCCAGCAGCCGCCAGACAGGGGCTATCTATGGCTACACCTTC CASSRQTGAIYGYTF
few TRBJ1-5 TRBV27 TRBD1 TGTGCCAGCAGTTTAGGCAGCCCCAGGGGGACCCAGCATTTT CASSLGSPRGTQHF
- TRBJ2-2 TRBV24-1 - TGTGCCACCAGTGATGAGAATACGAACACCGGGGAGCTGTTTTTT CATSDENTNTGELFF
- TRBJ1-2 TRBV19 TRBD1 TGTGCCAGTAGTGAAGGGGGCCCCGGCTACACCTTC CASSEGGPGYTF
- TRBJ2-4 TRBV6-2/TRBV6-3 TRBD2 TGTGCCAGCAGTATAGCGGGGGCCGGTCCCAAAAACATTCAGTACTTC CASSIAGAGPKNIQYF
few TRBJ2-3 TRBV29-1 - TGCAGCCAGGGTACTAGCACAGATACGCAGTATTTT CSQGTSTDTQYF
- TRBJ2-3 TRBV5-4 TRBD1 TGTGCCAGCAGCTTAGCCGGGACAGAAGGCACAGATACGCAGTATTTT CASSLAGTEGTDTQYF
- TRBJ2-5 TRBV7-8 TRBD2 TGTGCCAGCAGCCCCGGAGTTCCGCAGCGGGGGGCCTCACAAGAGACCCAGTACTTC CASSPGVPQRGASQETQYF
- TRBJ1-5 TRBV6-1 - TGTGCCAGCAGTGGCCGCCCGACTCATAGCAATCAGCCCCAGCATTTT CASSGRPTHSNQPQHF
- TRBJ2-4 TRBV7-7 - TGTGCTAGCAGCTTAGGGTCAGGGAGGATTAAAGCCAAAAACATTCAGTACTTC CASSLGSGRIKAKNIQYF
- TRBJ2-7 TRBV7-2 - TGTGCCAGCAGCCCTAGTGGGGGCAACTCCTACGAGCAGTACTTC CASSPSGGNSYEQYF
once TRBJ1-2 TRBV15 - TGTGCCACCAGCAGAGATGTGGGGGGCTATGGCTACACCTTC CATSRDVGGYGYTF
- TRBJ2-6 TRBV7-3 - TGTGCCAGCAGCTTGTTCCGGGGCTCTGGGGCCAACGTCCTGACTTTC CASSLFRGSGANVLTF
few TRBJ1-2 TRBV6-5 TRBD1 TGTGCCAGCAGTTACTCTAGTACAGGGGGCTTTGGAGGCTACACCTTC CASSYSSTGGFGGYTF
- TRBJ2-2 TRBV18 - TGTGCCAGCTCACCAAAAGGGGCGAACACCGGGGAGCTGTTTTTT CASSPKGANTGELFF
once TRBJ2-3 TRBV5-4 TRBD2 TGTGCCAGCGGACTAGCGGGAGCAGATACGCAGTATTTT CASGLAGADTQYF
once TRBJ2-2 TRBV7-6 - TGTGCCAGCAGCTTAGCCGACGGGGGGGAGCTGTTTTTT CASSLADGGELFF
few TRBJ1-2 TRBV28 - TGTGCCAGCAGTTCCCCCTCTACTGCTAACTATGGCTACACCTTC CASSSPSTANYGYTF
many TRBJ2-1 TRBV6-2/TRBV6-3 - TGTGCCAGCAGTCCAAACCAGGGAGGCTACAATGAGCAGTTCTTC CASSPNQGGYNEQFF
few TRBJ1-5 TRBV2 - TGTGCCAGCAGTGAACAGGGCCGCTCGTTTAATCAGCCCCAGCATTTT CASSEQGRSFNQPQHF
- TRBJ1-1 TRBV12-3/TRBV12-4 - TGTGCCAGCAGACAGGGTTTCGAGACTGAAGCTTTCTTT CASRQGFETEAFF
- TRBJ1-3 TRBV5-4 - TGTGCCAGCAGCCCCGGGACTTGGGGGGACACCATATATTTT CASSPGTWGDTIYF
- TRBJ2-7 TRBV28 - TGTGCCAGCAACAAGTGGGCATTCGAGCAGTACTTC CASNKWAFEQYF
- TRBJ1-2 TRBV20-1 - TGCAGTGCTAGTAGCCCTAGTGGCTATGGCTACACCTTC CSASSPSGYGYTF
- TRBJ2-3 TRBV5-1 TRBD2 TGCGCCAGCAGCGGAAGACTAGCGGGAGGTGGAGATACGCAGTATTTT CASSGRLAGGGDTQYF
few TRBJ1-6 TRBV19 - TGTGCCAGTAGTATTAGAGTCGTGAGGACTTCCAATTCACCCCTCCACTTT CASSIRVVRTSNSPLHF
- TRBJ1-2 TRBV29-1 TRBD1 TGCAGCGTTGACCGACCGAGACAGGGAGCTAACTATGGCTACACCTTC CSVDRPRQGANYGYTF
few TRBJ2-2 TRBV5-8 TRBD1 TGTGCCAGCAGCTTCGGGCAGGGGGACACCGGGGAGCTGTTTTTT CASSFGQGDTGELFF
- TRBJ2-7 TRBV16 - TGTGCCAGCAGCCACGACGACCTATACGGGAACGAGCAGTACTTC CASSHDDLYGNEQYF
- TRBJ1-6 TRBV10-2 - TGCGCCAGCAGTGAGTCATTTGCCTTCGGAGATTCACCCCTCCACTTT CASSESFAFGDSPLHF
- TRBJ1-5 TRBV19 TRBD1 TGTGCCAGTAGTATCCTAGGGACAGGGGTAAATCAGCCCCAGCATTTT CASSILGTGVNQPQHF